This TCR beta chain appears in the sequencing data of a study of shared clonotypes between healthy human individuals. Study information: Donor composition was two women and a few men, aged 18 to 49.

CDR1 LGHNT and CDR2 FRNRAP come from the germline V gene. The CDR3 runs 12 residues. The ends lost 8 bases at V and 8 bases at J; junction bases unmatched: 6. Findings and caveats of the study: Clonotypes shared by all four sorted-subset donors had higher generation probabilities than non-shared clonotypes. Donors were few, which limited the genetic and exposure-history diversity represented. In general, naive subsets displayed greater estimated richness than memory subsets did.

This clone was counted once. Its cognate antigen is unknown. Some clones are missing from TCRdb's copy, which holds only in-frame ones; the method was immunoSEQ multiplex PCR. The sample gives some 1 million clones, about 77% of which show up once; roughly 1.5% is in the top ten. This chain uses TRBV12-5 with TRBJ2-3; 8 bases are shared with TRBD1. This TCR came from a man aged 18 to 29 in good health. Input material: memory CD4+ T cells sorted from blood. Subset denoted: CD45RA-negative fraction. In DNA, the CDR3 is TGTGCTAGTACTCCAGGGGGCGGTACGCAGTATTTT. Translated: CASTPGGGTQYF.